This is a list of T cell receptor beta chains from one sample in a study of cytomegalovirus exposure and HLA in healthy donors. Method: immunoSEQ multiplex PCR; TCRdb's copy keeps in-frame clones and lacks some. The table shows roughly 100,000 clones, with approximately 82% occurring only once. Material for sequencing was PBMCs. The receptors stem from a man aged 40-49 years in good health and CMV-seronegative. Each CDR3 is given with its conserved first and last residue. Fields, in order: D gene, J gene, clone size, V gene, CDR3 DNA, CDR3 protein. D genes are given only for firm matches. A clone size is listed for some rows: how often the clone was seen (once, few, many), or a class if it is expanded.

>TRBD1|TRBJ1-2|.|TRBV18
TGTGCCAGCTCACCCGGGACAGGCTTAGCTAACTATGGCTACACCTTC
CASSPGTGLANYGYTF
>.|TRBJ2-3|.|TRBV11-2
TGTGCCAGCAGTGGGGCTGGGGATACGCAGTATTTT
CASSGAGDTQYF
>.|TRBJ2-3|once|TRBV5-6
TGTGCCAGCAGCGCCAAGGGCAGGGAAGTGGGTCCAGATACGCAGTATTTT
CASSAKGREVGPDTQYF
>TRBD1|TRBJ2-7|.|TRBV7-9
TGTGCCAGCAGCTTAGGGACAGGGGTATACGAGCAGTACTTC
CASSLGTGVYEQYF
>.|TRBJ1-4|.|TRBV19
TGTGCCAGTACCCCAGGGGCACGGGAAAAACTGTTTTTT
CASTPGAREKLFF
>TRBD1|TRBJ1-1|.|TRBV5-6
TGTGCCAGCAGCAATCGACAGGGAAACACTGAAGCTTTCTTT
CASSNRQGNTEAFF
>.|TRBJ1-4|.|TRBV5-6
TGTGCCAGCAGCAAATTCAGGGCGGTCAGTGAAAAACTGTTTTTT
CASSKFRAVSEKLFF
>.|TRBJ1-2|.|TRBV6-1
TGTGCCAGCAGTGAAGCACAAGGGAGCCTCTATGGCTACACCTTC
CASSEAQGSLYGYTF
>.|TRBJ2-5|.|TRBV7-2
TGTGCCAGCAGCATCGACCTGAGGCAAGAGACCCAGTACTTC
CASSIDLRQETQYF
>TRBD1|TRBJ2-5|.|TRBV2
TGTGCCAGCAGTCCGGACAGGTCGAGAGAGACCCAGTACTTC
CASSPDRSRETQYF
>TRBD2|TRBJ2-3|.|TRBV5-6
TGTGCCAGCAGCTTGGTACTAGCGGGGGGGCCGCGTTCTACAGATACGCAGTATTTT
CASSLVLAGGPRSTDTQYF
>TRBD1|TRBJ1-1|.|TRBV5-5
TGTGCCAGCAGCCCCCTCGGGGGACAGGGCCTTGAAGCTTTCTTT
CASSPLGGQGLEAFF
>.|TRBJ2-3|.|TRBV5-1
TGCGCCAGCAGCTTGCATACAAGCACAGATACGCAGTATTTT
CASSLHTSTDTQYF
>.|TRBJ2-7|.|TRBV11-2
TGTGCCAGCAGTATTCCCCTCGGGACTCTCTACGAGCAGTACTTC
CASSIPLGTLYEQYF
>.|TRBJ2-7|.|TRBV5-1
TGCGCCAGCAGCTTCAGGCAGGGTTGGAACGAGCAGTACTTC
CASSFRQGWNEQYF
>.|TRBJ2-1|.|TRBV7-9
TGTGCCAGCAGCCGGACTCACAATGAGCAGTTCTTC
CASSRTHNEQFF
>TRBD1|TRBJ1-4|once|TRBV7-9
TGTGCCAGCAGCCCCCGGGACAGGGAGGACGATGAAAAACTGTTTTTT
CASSPRDREDDEKLFF
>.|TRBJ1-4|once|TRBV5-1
TGCGCCAGCAGAACAGGGCAGCAGTTGACTAATGAAAAACTGTTTTTT
CASRTGQQLTNEKLFF
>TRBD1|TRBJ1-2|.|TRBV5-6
TGTGCCAGCACAAATTTAGCGGACAGGAGTTCTGGCTACACCTTC
CASTNLADRSSGYTF
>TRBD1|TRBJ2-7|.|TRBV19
TGTGCCAGTAGTAATCCAGGGGGCCGCGACGAGCAGTACTTC
CASSNPGGRDEQYF
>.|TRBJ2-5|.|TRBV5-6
TGTGCCAGCAGCTTGGTTTCACAAGAGACCCAGTACTTC
CASSLVSQETQYF
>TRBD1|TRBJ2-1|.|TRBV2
TGTGCCAGCAGCTCCGGGACAGGGTCCTACAATGAGCAGTTCTTC
CASSSGTGSYNEQFF
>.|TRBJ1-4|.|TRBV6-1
TGTGCCAGCAGATCAGTAGGGGGTGCTAATGAAAAACTGTTTTTT
CASRSVGGANEKLFF
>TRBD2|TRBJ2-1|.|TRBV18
TGTGCCAGCTCACCACCGGGACTAGCGGGGGTGAATGGAGGTTTCTTC
CASSPPGLAGVNGGFF
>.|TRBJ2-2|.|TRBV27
TGTGCCAGCAGTTTAGGCGTTGGGAGGCTTTCGACCGGGGAGCTGTTTTTT
CASSLGVGRLSTGELFF
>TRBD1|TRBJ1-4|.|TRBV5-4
TGTGCCAGCAGCGATGCGACAGGGGCGGGCGAAAAACTGTTTTTT
CASSDATGAGEKLFF
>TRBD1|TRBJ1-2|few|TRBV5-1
TGCGCCAGCAGCCCTTCAACAGGGGGCGTATATGGCTACACCTTC
CASSPSTGGVYGYTF
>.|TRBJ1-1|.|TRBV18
TGTGCCAGCTCAGCTTCAGGGGTGCCCACTGAAGCTTTCTTT
CASSASGVPTEAFF
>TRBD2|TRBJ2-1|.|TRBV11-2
TGTGCCAGCAGCTGGTCGGGCGGGGGGCAGCATGAGCAGTTCTTC
CASSWSGGGQHEQFF
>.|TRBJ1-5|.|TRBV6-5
TGTGCCAGCAGTTACAGCGGTGGCAATCAGCCCCAGCATTTT
CASSYSGGNQPQHF
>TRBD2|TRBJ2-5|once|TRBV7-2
TGTGCCAGCAGCGCAGGACTAGCGGGGGGTTGGCAAGAGACCCAGTACTTC
CASSAGLAGGWQETQYF
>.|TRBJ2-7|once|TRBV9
TGTGCCAGCAGCGTAGCGTCGGGTTTCGAGCAGTACTTC
CASSVASGFEQYF
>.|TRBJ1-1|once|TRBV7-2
TGTGCCAGCAGCTTACTAAACGGCGGCACTGAAGCTTTCTTT
CASSLLNGGTEAFF
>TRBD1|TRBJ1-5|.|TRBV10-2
TGCGCCAGCAGTGATGACAGGGGGATTCAGCCCCAGCATTTT
CASSDDRGIQPQHF
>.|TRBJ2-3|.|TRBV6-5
TGTGCCAGCAGTTTTTCTCTAGGATTAGATACGCAGTATTTT
CASSFSLGLDTQYF
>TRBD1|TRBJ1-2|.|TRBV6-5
TGTGCCAGCAGTCAGGGACAGGGGGCACGAGGCTACACCTTC
CASSQGQGARGYTF
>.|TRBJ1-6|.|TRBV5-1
TGCGCCAGCAGCGAAGGACAGTTTTCACCCCTCCACTTT
CASSEGQFSPLHF
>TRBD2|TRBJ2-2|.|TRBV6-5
TGTGCCAGCAGTTACTCGACGCGGGGGGACACCGGGGCGCTGTTTTTT
CASSYSTRGDTGALFF
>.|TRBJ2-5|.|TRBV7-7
TGTGCCAGCAGCTTATGGGGGCGGGAGACCCAGTACTTC
CASSLWGRETQYF
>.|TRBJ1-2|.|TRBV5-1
TGCGCCAGCAGCGCGGAGGGGATAAGTTTGGATGGCTACACCTTC
CASSAEGISLDGYTF
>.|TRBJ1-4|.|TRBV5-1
TGCGCCAGCAGCTTGGACGCCCAAGCGGGGGCGTCGGGCGAAAAACTGTTTTTT
CASSLDAQAGASGEKLFF
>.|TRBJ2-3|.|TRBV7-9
TGTGCCAGCAGCTTAGCGAGGCGGGGACATACGCAGTATTTT
CASSLARRGHTQYF
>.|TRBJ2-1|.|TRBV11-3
TGTGCCAGCAGCTTTGTCCCCCGGACAGATCTTTACAATGAGCAGTTCTTC
CASSFVPRTDLYNEQFF
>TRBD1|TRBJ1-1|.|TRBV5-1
TGCGCCAGCAGCTGGATAACCACCGGACAGGGAAACACTGAAGCTTTCTTT
CASSWITTGQGNTEAFF
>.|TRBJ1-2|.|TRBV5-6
TGTGCCAGCAGCTTAAGGGCGGGCGAGTATGGCTACACCTTC
CASSLRAGEYGYTF
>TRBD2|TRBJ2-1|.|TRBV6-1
TGTGCCAGCAGTGACGGACTAGCGGGGGAGGGTTACAATGAGCAGTTCTTC
CASSDGLAGEGYNEQFF
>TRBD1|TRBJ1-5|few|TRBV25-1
TGTGCCAGCAGTGGGCAGGGGGCGATTGGCAATCAGCCCCAGCATTTT
CASSGQGAIGNQPQHF
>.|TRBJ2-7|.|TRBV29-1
TGCAGCGTGCTGACAGGTTCGATTGGCCCCTACGAGCAGTACTTC
CSVLTGSIGPYEQYF